The rows below give T cell receptor beta chains drawn from one sample of a study of T cells in Graves' hyperthyroidism and ophthalmopathy. TCRdb recomputed calls from the multiplex PCR reads with MiXCR, one row per CDR3 protein. The data show hundreds of thousands of distinct CDR3 sequences, just over 45% seen once. The specimen was peripheral blood or thyroid tissue (not recorded which). The origin of the receptors is a young woman with Graves' hyperthyroidism. The CDR3 runs from the conserved cysteine through the conserved F or W. A D gene is named only where the DNA matches it firmly. Only part of the rows carry a size: once, few, many, or a class if the clone is expanded.

abundance: NA; j_gene: TRBJ1-1; d_gene: NA; v_gene: TRBV7-2; CDR3nt: TGTGCCAGCAGCTTATTGTCCGGAAGCATGAACACTGAAGCTTTCTTT; CDR3aa: CASSLLSGSMNTEAFF
abundance: many; j_gene: TRBJ2-5; d_gene: TRBD2; v_gene: TRBV7-9; CDR3nt: TGTGCCAGCAGCTGGGGACTAGCGGAAGAGACCCAGTACTTC; CDR3aa: CASSWGLAEETQYF
abundance: many; j_gene: TRBJ2-7; d_gene: NA; v_gene: TRBV7-8; CDR3nt: TGTGCCAGCAGCCCGAATAGGGGCTACGAGCAGTACTTC; CDR3aa: CASSPNRGYEQYF
abundance: many; j_gene: TRBJ1-3; d_gene: NA; v_gene: TRBV2; CDR3nt: TGTGCCAGCAGTGAAGCGCTGGGCAGCGTTGGAAACACCATATATTTT; CDR3aa: CASSEALGSVGNTIYF
abundance: NA; j_gene: TRBJ1-4; d_gene: NA; v_gene: TRBV7-9; CDR3nt: TGTGCCAGCAGCTTAGCGGGAGGGGCTAATGAAAAACTGCTTTTT; CDR3aa: CASSLAGGANEKLLF
abundance: many; j_gene: TRBJ2-7; d_gene: NA; v_gene: TRBV14; CDR3nt: TGTGCCAGCAGCCAAGATCTGGGAGACGAGCAGTACTTC; CDR3aa: CASSQDLGDEQYF
abundance: many; j_gene: TRBJ1-6; d_gene: NA; v_gene: TRBV7-9; CDR3nt: TGTGCCAGCAGCTTAATGGGGAGGAATTCACCCCTCCACTTT; CDR3aa: CASSLMGRNSPLHF
abundance: NA; j_gene: TRBJ2-7; d_gene: NA; v_gene: TRBV29-1; CDR3nt: TGCAGCGTTGCCTTTTCGAAAGCCTACGAGCAGTACTTC; CDR3aa: CSVAFSKAYEQYF
abundance: many; j_gene: TRBJ2-7; d_gene: TRBD1; v_gene: TRBV6-5; CDR3nt: TGTGCCAGCAGTTACGGGACAGGGGTCTACGAGCAGTACTTC; CDR3aa: CASSYGTGVYEQYF
abundance: many; j_gene: TRBJ1-1; d_gene: NA; v_gene: TRBV7-9; CDR3nt: TGTGCCAGCAGCTCAGGGAGGACTGAAGCTTTCTTT; CDR3aa: CASSSGRTEAFF
abundance: NA; j_gene: TRBJ1-1; d_gene: TRBD1; v_gene: TRBV6-5; CDR3nt: TGTGCCATCAGTTACGGGGACAGGGGGACTACGGACACTGAAGCTTTCTTT; CDR3aa: CAISYGDRGTTDTEAFF
abundance: NA; j_gene: TRBJ1-1; d_gene: NA; v_gene: TRBV7-9; CDR3nt: TGTGCCAGCTCACCACACTTGAACACTGAAGCTTTCTTT; CDR3aa: CASSPHLNTEAFF
abundance: NA; j_gene: TRBJ1-2; d_gene: NA; v_gene: TRBV4-2; CDR3nt: TGTGCCAGCAGCCCCCGCCGGGTTAACTATGGCTACACCTTC; CDR3aa: CASSPRRVNYGYTF
abundance: NA; j_gene: TRBJ2-7; d_gene: NA; v_gene: TRBV7-9; CDR3nt: TGTGCCAGCAGCTCCCTAGGATGGCAGGGGAATTACGAGCAGTACTTC; CDR3aa: CASSSLGWQGNYEQYF
abundance: many; j_gene: TRBJ2-2; d_gene: TRBD1; v_gene: TRBV15; CDR3nt: TGTGCCACCAGCAGAGCGCGACAGGGCATGGACACCGGGGAGCTGTTTTTT; CDR3aa: CATSRARQGMDTGELFF
abundance: NA; j_gene: TRBJ1-1; d_gene: NA; v_gene: TRBV15; CDR3nt: TGTGCCACCAGGGATGCTGAGGATGACACTGAAGCTTTCTTT; CDR3aa: CATRDAEDDTEAFF
abundance: few; j_gene: TRBJ2-7; d_gene: TRBD2; v_gene: TRBV2; CDR3nt: TGTGCCAGCAGTTGGACTAGCGGGAGGCGGGAGCAGTACTTC; CDR3aa: CASSWTSGRREQYF
abundance: many; j_gene: TRBJ2-2; d_gene: TRBD1; v_gene: TRBV29-1; CDR3nt: TGCAGCGTCGGGGACAGCACCGGGGAGCTGTTTTTT; CDR3aa: CSVGDSTGELFF
abundance: few; j_gene: TRBJ2-5; d_gene: TRBD1; v_gene: TRBV20-1; CDR3nt: TGCAGTGGGACGACAGGGCTTCCAGAGACCCAGTACTTC; CDR3aa: CSGTTGLPETQYF
abundance: NA; j_gene: TRBJ2-7; d_gene: NA; v_gene: TRBV7-2; CDR3nt: TGTGCCAGCAGCTCCCGGGACAACTCCTACGAGCAGTACTTC; CDR3aa: CASSSRDNSYEQYF
abundance: NA; j_gene: TRBJ1-1; d_gene: NA; v_gene: TRBV2; CDR3nt: TGTGCCAGCAGTGAAGTAATAAGGTCGGGGAACACTGAAGCTTTCTTT; CDR3aa: CASSEVIRSGNTEAFF
abundance: NA; j_gene: TRBJ1-6; d_gene: NA; v_gene: TRBV3-2; CDR3nt: TGTGCCAGCAGCCCTGATACAGGGACAGATTCACCCCTCCACTTT; CDR3aa: CASSPDTGTDSPLHF
abundance: NA; j_gene: TRBJ1-6; d_gene: NA; v_gene: TRBV14; CDR3nt: TGTGCCAGCAGCCCGGGGGCAGGGAGTTCACCCCTCCACTTT; CDR3aa: CASSPGAGSSPLHF
abundance: many; j_gene: TRBJ2-7; d_gene: NA; v_gene: TRBV7-9; CDR3nt: TGTGCCAGCAGCCCAGGGGCAGGGCGGCTCGAGCAGTACTTC; CDR3aa: CASSPGAGRLEQYF
abundance: NA; j_gene: TRBJ2-7; d_gene: NA; v_gene: TRBV5-1; CDR3nt: TGCGCCAGCAGCTTGGAAGGGGTTGCGCCCTACGAGCAGTACTTC; CDR3aa: CASSLEGVAPYEQYF
abundance: NA; j_gene: TRBJ1-1; d_gene: NA; v_gene: TRBV6-1; CDR3nt: TGTGCCAGCAGCCAAGTAGCGGGAATGAACACTGAAGCTTTCTTT; CDR3aa: CASSQVAGMNTEAFF